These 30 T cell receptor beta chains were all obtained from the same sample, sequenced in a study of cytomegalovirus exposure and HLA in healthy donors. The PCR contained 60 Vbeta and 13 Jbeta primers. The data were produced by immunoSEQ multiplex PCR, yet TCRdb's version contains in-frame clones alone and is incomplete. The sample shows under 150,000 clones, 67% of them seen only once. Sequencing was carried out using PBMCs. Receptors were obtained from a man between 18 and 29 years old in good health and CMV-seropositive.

This CDR3 reads CASSRTTGGGEAFF. Written as DNA, the CDR3 is TGTGCCAGCAGTCGAACAACAGGGGGTGGTGAAGCTTTCTTT. The chain employs TRBV6-1 and TRBJ1-1, with TRBD1 matching over 8 bases. In germline, CDR1 is MNHNS, CDR2 SASEGT. The CDR3 length is 14 residues. V shed 5 bases and J 7 bases; nucleotides not matched to a gene: 9.

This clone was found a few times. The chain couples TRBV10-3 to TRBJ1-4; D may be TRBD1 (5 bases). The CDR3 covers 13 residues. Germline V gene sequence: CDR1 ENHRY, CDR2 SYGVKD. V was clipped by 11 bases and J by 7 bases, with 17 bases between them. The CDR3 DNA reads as TGTGCCTCCCGAGGAGGGACGGGTGAAAAACTGTTTTTT. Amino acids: CASRGGTGEKLFF.

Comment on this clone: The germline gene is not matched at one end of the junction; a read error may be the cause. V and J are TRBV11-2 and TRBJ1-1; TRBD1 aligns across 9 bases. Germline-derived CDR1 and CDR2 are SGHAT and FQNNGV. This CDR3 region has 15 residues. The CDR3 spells CASSPGDRVNTETFF. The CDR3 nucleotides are TGTGCCAGCAGCCCCGGGGACAGGGTGAACACTGAAACTTTCTTT.

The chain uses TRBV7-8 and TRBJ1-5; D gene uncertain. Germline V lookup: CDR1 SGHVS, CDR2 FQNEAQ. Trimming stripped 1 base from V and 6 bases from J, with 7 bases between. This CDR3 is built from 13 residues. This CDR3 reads CASSLEAGQPQHF. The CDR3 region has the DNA TGTGCCAGCAGCTTAGAAGCGGGTCAGCCCCAGCATTTT.

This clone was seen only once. CDR3 sequence reads: CASSFTGTGSLEQFF. Written as DNA, the CDR3 is TGTGCCAGCAGCTTTACCGGGACAGGGAGCTTGGAGCAGTTCTTC. V usage is TRBV5-6 and J usage is TRBJ2-1; 9 positions match TRBD1. J gave up 10 bases and V 2 bases, and 10 bases lay outside the gene matches. This CDR3 spans 15 amino acids. The germline gives CDR1 SGHDT, CDR2 YYEEEE.

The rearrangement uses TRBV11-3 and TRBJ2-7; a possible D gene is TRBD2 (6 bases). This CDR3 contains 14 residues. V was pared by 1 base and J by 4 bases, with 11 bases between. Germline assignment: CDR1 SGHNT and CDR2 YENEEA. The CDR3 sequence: CASSLVGGRYEQYF. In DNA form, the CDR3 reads TGTGCCAGCAGCTTAGTCGGGGGACGATACGAGCAGTACTTC.

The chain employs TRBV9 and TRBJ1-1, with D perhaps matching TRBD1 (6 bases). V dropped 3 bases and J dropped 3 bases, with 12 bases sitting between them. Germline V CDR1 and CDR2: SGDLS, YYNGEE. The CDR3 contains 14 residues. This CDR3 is CASSAYDRYTEAFF. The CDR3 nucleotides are TGTGCCAGCAGCGCCTACGACAGGTACACTGAAGCTTTCTTT.

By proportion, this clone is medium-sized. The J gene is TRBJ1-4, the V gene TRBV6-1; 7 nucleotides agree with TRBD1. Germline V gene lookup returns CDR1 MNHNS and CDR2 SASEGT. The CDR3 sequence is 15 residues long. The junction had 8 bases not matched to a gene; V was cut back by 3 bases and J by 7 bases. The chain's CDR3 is CASSDGGGESEKLFF. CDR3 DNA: TGTGCCAGCAGTGACGGAGGGGGCGAAAGTGAAAAACTGTTTTTT.

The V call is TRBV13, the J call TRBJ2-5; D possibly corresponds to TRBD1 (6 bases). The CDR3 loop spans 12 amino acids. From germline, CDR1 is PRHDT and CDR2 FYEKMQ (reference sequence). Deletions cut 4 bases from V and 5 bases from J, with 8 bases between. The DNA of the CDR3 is TGTGCCAGCAGCTCCACAGGGGAGACCCAGTACTTC. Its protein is CASSSTGETQYF.

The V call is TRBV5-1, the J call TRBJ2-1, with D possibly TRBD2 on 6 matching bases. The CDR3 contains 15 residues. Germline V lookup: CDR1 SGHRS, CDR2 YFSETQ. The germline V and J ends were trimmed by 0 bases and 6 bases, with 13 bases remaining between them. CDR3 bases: TGCGCCAGCAGCTTGGAGACTCCGGGGGTCAATGAGCAGTTCTTC. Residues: CASSLETPGVNEQFF. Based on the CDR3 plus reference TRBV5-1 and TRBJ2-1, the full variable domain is KAGVTQTPRYLIKTRGQQVTLSCSPISGHRSVSWYQQTPGQGLQFLFEYFSETQRNKGNFPGRFSGRQFSNSRSEMNVSTLELGDSALYLCASSLETPGVNEQFFGPGTRLTVL.

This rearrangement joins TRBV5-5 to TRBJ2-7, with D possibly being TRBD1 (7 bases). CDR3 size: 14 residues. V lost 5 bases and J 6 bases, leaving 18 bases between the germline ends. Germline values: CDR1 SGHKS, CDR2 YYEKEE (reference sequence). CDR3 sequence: CASRPQGGSGEQYV. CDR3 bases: TGTGCCAGCAGACCTCAGGGGGGCTCCGGCGAGCAGTACGTC.

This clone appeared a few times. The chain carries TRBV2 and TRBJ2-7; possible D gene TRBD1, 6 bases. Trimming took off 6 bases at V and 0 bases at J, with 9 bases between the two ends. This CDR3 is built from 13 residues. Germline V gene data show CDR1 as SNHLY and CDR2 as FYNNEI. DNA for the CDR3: TGTGCCAGCAGCCTGGACAGCTCCTACGAGCAGTACTTC. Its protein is CASSLDSSYEQYF.

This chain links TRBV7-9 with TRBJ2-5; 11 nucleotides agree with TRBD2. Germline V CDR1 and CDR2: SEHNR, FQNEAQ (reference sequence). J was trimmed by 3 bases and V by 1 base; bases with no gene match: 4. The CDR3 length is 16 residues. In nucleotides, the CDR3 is TGTGCCAGCAGCTTAGAAGCACTAGCGGGGGAAGAGACCCAGTACTTC. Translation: CASSLEALAGEETQYF.

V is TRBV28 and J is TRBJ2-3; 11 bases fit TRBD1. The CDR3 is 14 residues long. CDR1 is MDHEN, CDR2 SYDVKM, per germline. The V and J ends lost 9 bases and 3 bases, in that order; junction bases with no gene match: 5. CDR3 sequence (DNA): TGTGCCAGTCTCCGGGACAGGGGGACAGATACGCAGTATTTT. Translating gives CASLRDRGTDTQYF.

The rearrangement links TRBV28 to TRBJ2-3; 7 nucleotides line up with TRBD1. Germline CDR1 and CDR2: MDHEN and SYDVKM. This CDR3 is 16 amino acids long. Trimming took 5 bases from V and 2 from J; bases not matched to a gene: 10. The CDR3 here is CASSVRGFPFTDTQYF. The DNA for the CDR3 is TGTGCCAGCAGTGTCAGGGGGTTTCCATTCACAGATACGCAGTATTTT.

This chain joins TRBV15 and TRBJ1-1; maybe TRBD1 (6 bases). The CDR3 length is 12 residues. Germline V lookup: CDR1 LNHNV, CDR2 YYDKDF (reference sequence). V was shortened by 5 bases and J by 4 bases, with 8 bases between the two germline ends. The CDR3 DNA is TGTGCCACCAGCGAAGGGGGCACTGAAGCTTTCTTT. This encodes CATSEGGTEAFF.

The CDR3 DNA is TGTGCCAGCAGCTTAGGGCGCCAAGAGACCCAGTACTTC. Amino acid sequence: CASSLGRQETQYF. V is TRBV7-3 and J is TRBJ2-5, with D unresolved. The V end was cut by 2 bases, the J end by 1 base, with 5 bases between. Germline values: CDR1 SGHTA, CDR2 FQGTGA. This CDR3 has 13 residues.

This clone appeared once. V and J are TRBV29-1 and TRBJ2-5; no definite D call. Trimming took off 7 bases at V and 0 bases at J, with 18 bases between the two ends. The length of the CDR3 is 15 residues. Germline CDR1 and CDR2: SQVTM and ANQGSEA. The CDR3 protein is CSATLGFLYQETQYF. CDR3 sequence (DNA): TGCAGCGCCACTCTGGGCTTCCTATACCAAGAGACCCAGTACTTC.

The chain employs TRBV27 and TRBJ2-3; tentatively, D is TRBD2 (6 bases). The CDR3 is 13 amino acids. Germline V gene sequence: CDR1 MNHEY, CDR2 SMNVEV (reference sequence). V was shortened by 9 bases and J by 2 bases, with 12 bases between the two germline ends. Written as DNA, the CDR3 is TGTGCCAGTTCGGGACTCGACACAGATACGCAGTATTTT. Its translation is CASSGLDTDTQYF.

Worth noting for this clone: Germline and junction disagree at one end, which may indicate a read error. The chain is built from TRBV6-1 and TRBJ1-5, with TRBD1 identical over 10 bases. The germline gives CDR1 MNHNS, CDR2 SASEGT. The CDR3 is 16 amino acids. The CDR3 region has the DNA TGTGCCAGCAGTGAAAGGTCGGGACAGGGGAATCAGTCCCAGCATTTT. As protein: CASSERSGQGNQSQHF.

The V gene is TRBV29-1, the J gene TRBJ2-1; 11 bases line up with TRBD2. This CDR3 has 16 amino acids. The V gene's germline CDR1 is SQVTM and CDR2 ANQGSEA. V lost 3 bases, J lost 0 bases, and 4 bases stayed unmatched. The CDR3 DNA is TGCAGCGTTGACGCTAGCGGGGGGACCTCCTACAATGAGCAGTTCTTC. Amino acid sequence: CSVDASGGTSYNEQFF.

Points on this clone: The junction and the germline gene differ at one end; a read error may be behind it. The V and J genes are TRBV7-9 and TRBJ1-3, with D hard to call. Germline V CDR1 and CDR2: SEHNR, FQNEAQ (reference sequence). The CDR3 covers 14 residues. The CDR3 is CSSSLGSSGNTIYF. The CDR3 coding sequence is TGTTCCAGCAGCTTAGGCAGCTCTGGAAACACCATATATTTT. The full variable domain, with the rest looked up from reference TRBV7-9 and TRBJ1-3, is DTGVSQNPRHKITKRGQNVTFRCDPISEHNRLYWYRQTLGQGPEFLTYFQNEAQLEKSRLLSDRFSAERPKGSFSTLEIQRTEQGDSAMYLCSSSLGSSGNTIYFGEGSWLTVV.

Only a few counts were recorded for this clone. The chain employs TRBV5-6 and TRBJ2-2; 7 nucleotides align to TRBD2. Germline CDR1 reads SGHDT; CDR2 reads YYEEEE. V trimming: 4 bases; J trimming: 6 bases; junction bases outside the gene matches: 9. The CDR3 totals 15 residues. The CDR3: CASSHSVAGAGELFF. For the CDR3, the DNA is TGTGCCAGCAGCCATTCTGTGGCGGGGGCCGGGGAGCTGTTTTTT.

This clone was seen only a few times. CDR3 DNA sequence: TGTGCCAGCAGCTTTCGTGTGAACACTGAAGCTTTCTTT. Translation: CASSFRVNTEAFF. This chain joins TRBV11-3 and TRBJ1-1; no definite D call. Trimming removed 3 bases from V and 0 bases from J, with 5 bases in between. Looked up from germline, CDR1 is SGHNT and CDR2 is YENEEA. This CDR3 contains 13 residues. The variable domain in full, with the rest retrieved from reference TRBV11-3 and TRBJ1-1, is EAGVVQSPRYKIIEKKQPVAFWCNPISGHNTLYWYLQNLGQGPELLIRYENEEAVDDSQLPKDRFSAERLKGVDSTLKIQPAELGDSAVYLCASSFRVNTEAFFGQGTRLTVV.

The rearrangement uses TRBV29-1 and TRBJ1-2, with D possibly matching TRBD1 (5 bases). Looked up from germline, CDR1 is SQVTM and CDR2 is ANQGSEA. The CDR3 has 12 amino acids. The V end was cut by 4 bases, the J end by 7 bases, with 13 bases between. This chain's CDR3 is CSVVRGSGGYTF. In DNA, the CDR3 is TGCAGCGTTGTTAGGGGTTCCGGTGGCTACACCTTC.

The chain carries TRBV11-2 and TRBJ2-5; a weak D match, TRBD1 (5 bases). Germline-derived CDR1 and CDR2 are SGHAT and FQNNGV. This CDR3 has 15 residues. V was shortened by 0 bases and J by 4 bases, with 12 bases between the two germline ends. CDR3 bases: TGTGCCAGCAGCTTAGATGGGGCGCTAGGAGAGACCCAGTACTTC. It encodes CASSLDGALGETQYF.

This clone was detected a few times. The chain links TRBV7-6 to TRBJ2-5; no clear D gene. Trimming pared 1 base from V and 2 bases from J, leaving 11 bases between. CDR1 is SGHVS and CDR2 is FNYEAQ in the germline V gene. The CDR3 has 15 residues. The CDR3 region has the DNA TGTGCCAGCAGCTTAGGGTTTGGCAGTCAAGAGACCCAGTACTTC. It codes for CASSLGFGSQETQYF.

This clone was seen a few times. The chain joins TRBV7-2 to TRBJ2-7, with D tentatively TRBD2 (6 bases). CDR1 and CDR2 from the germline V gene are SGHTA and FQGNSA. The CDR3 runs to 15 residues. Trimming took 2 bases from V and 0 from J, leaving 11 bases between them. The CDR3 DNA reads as TGTGCCAGCAGCTTACGGGCGGGGCTCTCCTACGAGCAGTACTTC. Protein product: CASSLRAGLSYEQYF.

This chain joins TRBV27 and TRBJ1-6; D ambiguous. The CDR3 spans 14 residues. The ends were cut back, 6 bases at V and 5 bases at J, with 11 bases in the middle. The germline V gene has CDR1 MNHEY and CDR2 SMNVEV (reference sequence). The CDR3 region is CASRQVLDNSPLHF. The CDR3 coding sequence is TGTGCCAGCAGGCAGGTTTTGGATAATTCACCCCTCCACTTT.

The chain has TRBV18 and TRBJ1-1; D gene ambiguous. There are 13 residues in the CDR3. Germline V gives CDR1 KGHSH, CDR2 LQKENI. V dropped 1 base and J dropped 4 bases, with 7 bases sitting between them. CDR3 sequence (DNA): TGTGCCAGCTCACCACGGGCAGTCACTGAAGCTTTCTTT. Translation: CASSPRAVTEAFF. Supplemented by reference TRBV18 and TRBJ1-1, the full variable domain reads NAGVMQNPRHLVRRRGQEARLRCSPMKGHSHVYWYRQLPEEGLKFMVYLQKENIIDESGMPKERFSAEFPKEGPSILRIQQVVRGDSAAYFCASSPRAVTEAFFGQGTRLTVV.